Listed below are T cell receptor beta chains from one sample, sequenced in a study of breast tumors, draining lymph nodes, adjacent tissues. One entry per CDR3 protein, called by TCRdb with MiXCR from the multiplex PCR reads. The sample consists of about 31,000 distinct CDR3 sequences, roughly 63% of them appearing once. Specimen: breast tumor tissue. These receptors all stem from a female donor with breast cancer. Some clones in this sample may be carry-over from other donors' samples. Both conserved end residues are part of each CDR3. The order of the fields is CDR3 protein, CDR3 DNA, clone size, J gene, V gene, D gene. A D gene is named only where the DNA matches it firmly. Expanded clones get a size class; other rows say once, few or many, or leave the size out.

CDR3aa: CASSYVSNQPQHF
CDR3nt: TGTGCCAGCAGTTACGTTAGCAATCAGCCCCAGCATTTT
abundance: many
j_gene: TRBJ1-5
v_gene: TRBV6-5
d_gene: .

CDR3aa: CASSYDGYSGNTIYF
CDR3nt: TGTGCCAGCAGCTACGACGGGTACTCTGGAAACACCATATATTTT
abundance: few
j_gene: TRBJ1-3
v_gene: TRBV7-2
d_gene: .

CDR3aa: CSVRRGPTEAFF
CDR3nt: TGCAGCGTAAGGAGGGGGCCCACTGAAGCTTTCTTT
abundance: many
j_gene: TRBJ1-1
v_gene: TRBV20-1
d_gene: TRBD1

CDR3aa: CASSVTGLGTGTNYGYTF
CDR3nt: TGTGCCAGCAGCGTAACGGGACTGGGGACAGGGACTAACTATGGCTACACCTTC
abundance: .
j_gene: TRBJ1-2
v_gene: TRBV13
d_gene: TRBD1

CDR3aa: CASSPRTSGSGTSREQFF
CDR3nt: TGTGCCAGCAGCCCCCGGACTAGCGGGAGTGGAACGTCACGTGAGCAGTTCTTC
abundance: .
j_gene: TRBJ2-1
v_gene: TRBV7-2
d_gene: TRBD2

CDR3aa: CSASSATGAGNTIYF
CDR3nt: TGCAGTGCTAGTTCCGCGACAGGGGCTGGAAACACCATATATTTT
abundance: .
j_gene: TRBJ1-3
v_gene: TRBV20-1
d_gene: TRBD1

CDR3aa: CASSDGGVKPQHF
CDR3nt: TGCGCCAGCAGTGACGGGGGAGTGAAGCCCCAGCATTTT
abundance: .
j_gene: TRBJ1-5
v_gene: TRBV10-2
d_gene: .

CDR3aa: CASSPGPSQPQHF
CDR3nt: TGTGCCAGCAGCCCGGGCCCCAGTCAGCCCCAGCATTTT
abundance: many
j_gene: TRBJ1-5
v_gene: TRBV14
d_gene: .

CDR3aa: CASSQGRGRGETQYF
CDR3nt: TGTGCCAGCAGCCAAGGCCGGGGGAGAGGGGAGACCCAGTACTTC
abundance: once
j_gene: TRBJ2-5
v_gene: TRBV4-2
d_gene: .

CDR3aa: CASSQETFSSGDTQYF
CDR3nt: TGTGCCAGCAGCCAAGAGACTTTCTCCTCGGGAGATACGCAGTATTTT
abundance: once
j_gene: TRBJ2-3
v_gene: TRBV4-2
d_gene: .

CDR3aa: CASSRHFSSYNSPLHF
CDR3nt: TGTGCCAGCAGTCGACACTTCAGCTCCTATAATTCACCCCTCCACTTT
abundance: .
j_gene: TRBJ1-6
v_gene: TRBV12-3/TRBV12-4
d_gene: .

CDR3aa: CATSRDPGGSGNTIYF
CDR3nt: TGTGCCACCAGCAGAGATCCAGGGGGCTCTGGAAACACCATATATTTT
abundance: .
j_gene: TRBJ1-3
v_gene: TRBV15
d_gene: TRBD1

CDR3aa: CASSIDNEQFF
CDR3nt: TGTGCCAGCAGCATCGATAATGAGCAGTTCTTC
abundance: .
j_gene: TRBJ2-1
v_gene: TRBV7-6
d_gene: .

CDR3aa: CASSQGQRTYEQYF
CDR3nt: TGTGCCAGCAGTCAGGGACAGCGCACCTACGAGCAGTACTTC
abundance: medium-sized
j_gene: TRBJ2-7
v_gene: TRBV6-5
d_gene: TRBD1

CDR3aa: CASSQVTLRTDRRTYYEQYF
CDR3nt: TGCGCCAGCAGCCAAGTCACCCTACGGACAGACCGTAGAACTTACTACGAGCAGTACTTC
abundance: .
j_gene: TRBJ2-7
v_gene: TRBV4-1
d_gene: .

CDR3aa: CASSPREKLFF
CDR3nt: TGTGCCAGCTCACCACGTGAAAAACTGTTTTTT
abundance: many
j_gene: TRBJ1-4
v_gene: TRBV18
d_gene: .

CDR3aa: CASLRANTAAFF
CDR3nt: TGTGCCAGTCTCCGGGCGAACACTGCAGCTTTCTTT
abundance: .
j_gene: TRBJ1-1
v_gene: TRBV6-1
d_gene: .

CDR3aa: CSVEGNAGTSGRNEQFF
CDR3nt: TGCAGCGTTGAAGGGAACGCCGGGACTAGCGGGAGGAATGAGCAGTTCTTC
abundance: few
j_gene: TRBJ2-1
v_gene: TRBV29-1
d_gene: TRBD2

CDR3aa: CASSERQGESPLHF
CDR3nt: TGTGCCAGCAGTGAAAGACAGGGGGAGTCACCCCTCCACTTT
abundance: .
j_gene: TRBJ1-6
v_gene: TRBV6-1
d_gene: TRBD1

CDR3aa: CSASSQGGEKLFF
CDR3nt: TGCAGTGCTAGCTCACAGGGTGGCGAAAAACTGTTTTTT
abundance: .
j_gene: TRBJ1-4
v_gene: TRBV20-1
d_gene: .

CDR3aa: CASSAGLAGDNEQFF
CDR3nt: TGTGCCAGCAGCGCTGGACTAGCGGGAGACAATGAGCAGTTCTTC
abundance: many
j_gene: TRBJ2-1
v_gene: TRBV11-2
d_gene: TRBD2

CDR3aa: CASSPTGEISGNTF
CDR3nt: TGTGCCAGCAGCCCCACAGGGGAGATCTCTGGAAACACCTTC
abundance: .
j_gene: TRBJ1-2
v_gene: TRBV9
d_gene: TRBD1

CDR3aa: CASSLPRQGLNTGELFF
CDR3nt: TGTGCCAGCAGTTTACCTAGACAGGGGCTGAACACCGGGGAGCTGTTTTTT
abundance: once
j_gene: TRBJ2-2
v_gene: TRBV12-3/TRBV12-4
d_gene: TRBD1

CDR3aa: CASSSLNREKGGNTIYF
CDR3nt: TGTGCCAGTAGTTCCCTGAACAGGGAAAAAGGTGGAAACACCATATATTTT
abundance: few
j_gene: TRBJ1-3
v_gene: TRBV19
d_gene: .

CDR3aa: CASRASPYSNQPQHF
CDR3nt: TGTGCCAGCAGGGCCTCCCCCTATAGCAATCAGCCCCAGCATTTT
abundance: .
j_gene: TRBJ1-5
v_gene: TRBV2
d_gene: .

CDR3aa: CSAGQANQPQHF
CDR3nt: TGCAGTGCTGGACAGGCTAATCAGCCCCAGCATTTT
abundance: .
j_gene: TRBJ1-5
v_gene: TRBV20-1
d_gene: TRBD1

CDR3aa: CASSPGGGRYEQYF
CDR3nt: TGTGCCAGCTCCCCTGGGGGAGGGCGCTACGAGCAGTACTTC
abundance: .
j_gene: TRBJ2-7
v_gene: TRBV6-6
d_gene: TRBD2

CDR3aa: CASSLGDEQPQHF
CDR3nt: TGCGCCAGCAGCTTGGGTGACGAACAGCCCCAGCATTTT
abundance: many
j_gene: TRBJ1-5
v_gene: TRBV5-1
d_gene: .

CDR3aa: CAVNVGLAGEQIF
CDR3nt: TGTGCCGTGAACGTTGGACTAGCGGGAGAGCAGATCTTC
abundance: once
j_gene: TRBJ2-1
v_gene: TRBV24-1
d_gene: TRBD2

CDR3aa: CSARPRSGRNEQFF
CDR3nt: TGCAGTGCTAGACCCCGTAGCGGGAGGAATGAGCAGTTCTTC
abundance: .
j_gene: TRBJ2-1
v_gene: TRBV20-1
d_gene: TRBD2

CDR3aa: CASSRKGAPPWNEQFF
CDR3nt: TGTGCCAGCAGCCGTAAGGGGGCCCCCCCCTGGAATGAGCAGTTCTTC
abundance: .
j_gene: TRBJ2-1
v_gene: TRBV5-4
d_gene: TRBD1

CDR3aa: CASSQGAGANVLTF
CDR3nt: TGTGCCAGCAGCCAGGGTGCTGGGGCCAACGTCCTGACTTTC
abundance: .
j_gene: TRBJ2-6
v_gene: TRBV12-3/TRBV12-4
d_gene: .

CDR3aa: CASSQDSYRQGALEQYF
CDR3nt: TGTGCCAGCAGCCAAGATTCATATAGGCAGGGGGCGCTTGAGCAGTACTTC
abundance: many
j_gene: TRBJ2-7
v_gene: TRBV4-2
d_gene: TRBD1

CDR3aa: CATSGRGGSETQYF
CDR3nt: TGTGCCACCAGCGGAAGGGGGGGCTCAGAGACCCAGTACTTC
abundance: many
j_gene: TRBJ2-5
v_gene: TRBV15
d_gene: .

CDR3aa: CSAEGQVRGYGYTF
CDR3nt: TGCAGTGCTGAGGGGCAGGTGCGGGGCTATGGCTACACCTTC
abundance: .
j_gene: TRBJ1-2
v_gene: TRBV20-1
d_gene: .

CDR3aa: CASSQDPILSRGTGDLRETQYF
CDR3nt: TGTGCCAGCAGCCAAGATCCCATTTTGTCCCGGGGTACCGGGGACCTTCGGGAGACCCAGTACTTC
abundance: many
j_gene: TRBJ2-5
v_gene: TRBV14
d_gene: .

CDR3aa: CASSQPIDSPNTGELFF
CDR3nt: TGTGCCAGCAGCCAACCCATCGACAGCCCGAACACCGGGGAGCTGTTTTTT
abundance: many
j_gene: TRBJ2-2
v_gene: TRBV7-3
d_gene: .

CDR3aa: CASKPSGAKNIQYF
CDR3nt: TGTGCCAGCAAGCCTAGCGGGGCCAAAAACATTCAGTACTTC
abundance: .
j_gene: TRBJ2-4
v_gene: TRBV6-2/TRBV6-3
d_gene: TRBD2

CDR3aa: CSASPGLAGGETQYF
CDR3nt: TGCAGTGCCAGTCCAGGACTAGCAGGTGGAGAGACCCAGTACTTC
abundance: .
j_gene: TRBJ2-5
v_gene: TRBV20-1
d_gene: TRBD2

CDR3aa: CASSLVGANNEKLFF
CDR3nt: TGTGCCAGCAGCTTAGTGGGGGCCAATAATGAAAAACTGTTTTTT
abundance: .
j_gene: TRBJ1-4
v_gene: TRBV7-9
d_gene: .

CDR3aa: CASSSSGRANEQFF
CDR3nt: TGTGCCAGCAGTTCTAGCGGGAGGGCCAATGAGCAGTTCTTC
abundance: many
j_gene: TRBJ2-1
v_gene: TRBV6-6
d_gene: TRBD2

CDR3aa: CASSRQGSTEAFF
CDR3nt: TGTGCCAGCTCACGACAGGGGAGCACTGAAGCTTTCTTT
abundance: .
j_gene: TRBJ1-1
v_gene: TRBV18
d_gene: TRBD1

CDR3aa: CASNGLMLETQYF
CDR3nt: TGTGCCAGCAATGGACTCATGCTGGAGACCCAGTACTTC
abundance: .
j_gene: TRBJ2-5
v_gene: TRBV2
d_gene: .

CDR3aa: CSARDQSHQPQHF
CDR3nt: TGCAGTGCTAGGGATCAATCCCATCAGCCCCAGCATTTT
abundance: .
j_gene: TRBJ1-5
v_gene: TRBV20-1
d_gene: .